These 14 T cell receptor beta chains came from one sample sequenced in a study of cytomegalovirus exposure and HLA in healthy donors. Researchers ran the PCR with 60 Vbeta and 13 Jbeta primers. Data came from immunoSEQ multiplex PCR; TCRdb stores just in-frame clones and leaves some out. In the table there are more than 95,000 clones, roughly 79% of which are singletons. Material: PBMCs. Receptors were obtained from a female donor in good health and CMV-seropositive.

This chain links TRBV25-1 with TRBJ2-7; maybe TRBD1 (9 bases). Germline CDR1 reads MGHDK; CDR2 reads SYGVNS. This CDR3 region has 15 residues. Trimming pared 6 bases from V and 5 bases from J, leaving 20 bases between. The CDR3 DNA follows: TGTGCCAGCAGAGAGCGGGGGACAGGGTTAAACGAGCAGTACTTC. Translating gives CASRERGTGLNEQYF.

The CDR3 loop reads CASSLRGQGGEKLFF. The CDR3 region has the DNA TGTGCCAGCAGCTTAAGGGGTCAGGGTGGCGAAAAACTGTTTTTT. V and J are TRBV11-2 and TRBJ1-4, with a possible D match to TRBD1 (5 bases). Between the trimmed V and J ends, which lost 2 bases and 8 bases, there was a span of 15 bases. The CDR3 spans 15 residues. The germline gives CDR1 SGHAT, CDR2 FQNNGV.

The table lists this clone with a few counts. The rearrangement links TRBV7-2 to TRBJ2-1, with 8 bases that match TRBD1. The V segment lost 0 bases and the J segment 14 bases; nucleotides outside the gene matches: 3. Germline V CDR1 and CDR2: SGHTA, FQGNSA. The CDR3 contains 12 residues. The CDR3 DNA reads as TGTGCCAGCAGCTTAGCAGACAGGGGAAAGTTCTTC. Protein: CASSLADRGKFF.

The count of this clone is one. CDR3 nucleotide sequence: TGCGCCAGAATGACGACGCGGTACACTGAAGCTTTCTTT. Translating gives CARMTTRYTEAFF. The V call is TRBV5-1, the J call TRBJ1-1; D gene unclear. Trimming took off 8 bases at V and 3 bases at J, with 14 bases between the two ends. The CDR3 extends over 13 amino acids. Germline V gene sequence: CDR1 SGHRS, CDR2 YFSETQ. The whole variable domain, filled in from reference TRBV5-1 and TRBJ1-1, reads KAGVTQTPRYLIKTRGQQVTLSCSPISGHRSVSWYQQTPGQGLQFLFEYFSETQRNKGNFPGRFSGRQFSNSRSEMNVSTLELGDSALYLCARMTTRYTEAFFGQGTRLTVV.

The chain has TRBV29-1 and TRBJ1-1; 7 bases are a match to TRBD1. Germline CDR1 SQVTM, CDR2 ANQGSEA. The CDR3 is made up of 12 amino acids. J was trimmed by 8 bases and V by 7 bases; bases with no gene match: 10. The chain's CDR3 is CSALLSDREAFF. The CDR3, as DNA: TGCAGCGCCCTACTCTCGGACAGGGAAGCTTTCTTT.

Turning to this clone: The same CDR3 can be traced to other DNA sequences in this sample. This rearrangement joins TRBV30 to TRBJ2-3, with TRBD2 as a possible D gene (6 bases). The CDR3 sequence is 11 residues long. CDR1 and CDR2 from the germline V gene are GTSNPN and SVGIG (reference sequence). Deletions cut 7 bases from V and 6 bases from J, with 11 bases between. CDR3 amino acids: CASHRGDTQYF. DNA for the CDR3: TGTGCCTCTCATCGGGGGGATACGCAGTATTTT. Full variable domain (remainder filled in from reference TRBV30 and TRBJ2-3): SQTIHQWPATLVQPVGSPLSLECTVEGTSNPNLYWYRQAAGRGLQLLFYSVGIGQISSEVPQNLSASRPQDRQFILSSKKLLLSDSGFYLCASHRGDTQYFGPGTRLTVL.

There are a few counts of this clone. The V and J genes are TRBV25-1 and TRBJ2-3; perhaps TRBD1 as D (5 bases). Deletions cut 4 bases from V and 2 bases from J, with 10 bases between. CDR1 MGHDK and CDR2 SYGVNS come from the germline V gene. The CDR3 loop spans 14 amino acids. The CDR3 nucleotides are TGTGCCAGCAGTGTAGCAGGGATCACAGATACGCAGTATTTT. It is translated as CASSVAGITDTQYF.

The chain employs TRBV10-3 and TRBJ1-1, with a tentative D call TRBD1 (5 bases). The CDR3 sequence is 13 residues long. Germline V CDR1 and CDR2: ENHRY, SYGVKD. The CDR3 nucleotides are TGTGCTATCCAGGGATCGGCTAACACTGAAGCTTTCTTT. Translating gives CAIQGSANTEAFF.

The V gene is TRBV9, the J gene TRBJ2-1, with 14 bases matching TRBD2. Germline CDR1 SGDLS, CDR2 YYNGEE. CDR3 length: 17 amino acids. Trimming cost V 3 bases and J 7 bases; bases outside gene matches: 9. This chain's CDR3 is CASSETSGGVSGNEQFF. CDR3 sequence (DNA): TGTGCCAGCAGCGAGACTAGCGGGGGGGTGAGTGGGAATGAGCAGTTCTTC.

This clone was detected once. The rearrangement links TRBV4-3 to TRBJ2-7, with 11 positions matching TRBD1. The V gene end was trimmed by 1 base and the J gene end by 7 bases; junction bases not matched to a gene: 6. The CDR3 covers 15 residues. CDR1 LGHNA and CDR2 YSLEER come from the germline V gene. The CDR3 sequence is CASSQATGTGGEQYF. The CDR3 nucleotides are TGCGCCAGCAGCCAAGCGACCGGGACAGGGGGAGAGCAGTACTTC.

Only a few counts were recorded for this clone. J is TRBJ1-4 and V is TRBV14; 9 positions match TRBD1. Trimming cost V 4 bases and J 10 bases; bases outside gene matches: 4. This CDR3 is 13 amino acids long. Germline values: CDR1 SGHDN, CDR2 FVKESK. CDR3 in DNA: TGTGCCAGCAGCCGGGACAGGGCCGGAAAACTGTTTTTT. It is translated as CASSRDRAGKLFF. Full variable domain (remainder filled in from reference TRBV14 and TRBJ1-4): EAGVTQFPSHSVIEKGQTVTLRCDPISGHDNLYWYRRVMGKEIKFLLHFVKESKQDESGMPNNRFLAERTGGTYSTLKVQPAELEDSGVYFCASSRDRAGKLFFGSGTQLSVL.

The CDR3 region is CASSLAPDHRGTTEAFF. DNA of the CDR3: TGTGCCAGCAGCTTAGCTCCGGACCACAGGGGCACCACTGAAGCTTTCTTT. The chain employs TRBV11-2 and TRBJ1-1, with TRBD1 identical over 7 bases. The ends lost 1 base at V and 4 bases at J; junction bases unmatched: 12. The CDR3 is 17 amino acids. Germline CDR1 and CDR2: SGHAT and FQNNGV.

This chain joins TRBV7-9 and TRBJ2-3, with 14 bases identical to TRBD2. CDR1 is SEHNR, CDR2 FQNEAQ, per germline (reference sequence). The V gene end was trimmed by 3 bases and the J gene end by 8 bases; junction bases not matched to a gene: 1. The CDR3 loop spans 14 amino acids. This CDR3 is CASSFGLAGGTQYF. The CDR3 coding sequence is TGTGCCAGCAGCTTCGGACTAGCGGGAGGTACGCAGTATTTT.

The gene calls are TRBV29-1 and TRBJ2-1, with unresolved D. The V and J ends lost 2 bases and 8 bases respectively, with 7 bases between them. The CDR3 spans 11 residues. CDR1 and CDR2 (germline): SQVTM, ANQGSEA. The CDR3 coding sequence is TGCAGCGTTGAATTCTTCGATGAGCAGTTCTTC. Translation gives CSVEFFDEQFF.